Listed below are T cell receptor beta chains from one sample, sequenced in a study of blood T cell repertoires in COVID-19. Using immunoSEQ multiplex PCR, the repertoire was profiled, and TCRdb retains in-frame clones only, with some absent. Among about 110,000 clones, roughly four fifths were seen once, and the ten largest hold 7.9%. The sample taken for sequencing was peripheral blood. These receptors came from a man between 65 and 80 years old with acute or convalescent COVID-19. Each CDR3 is given with its conserved first and last residue. The order of the fields is clone size, J gene, D gene, V gene, CDR3 protein, CDR3 DNA. The D gene is left open where the match is weak. Part of the rows lack a size; the others show once, few, many or a class for expanded clones.

- TRBJ2-7 TRBD2 TRBV28 CASSFLSSGSFGEQYF TGTGCCAGCAGTTTCCTGTCTAGCGGGAGCTTTGGCGAGCAGTACTTC
- TRBJ1-2 TRBD1 TRBV19 CASSLPGQGLYGYTF TGTGCCAGTAGTTTACCGGGACAGGGCCTCTATGGCTACACCTTC
- TRBJ2-3 - TRBV9 CASSTTPSPDTQYF TGTGCCAGCAGTACAACCCCCTCGCCTGATACGCAGTATTTT
- TRBJ2-3 TRBD1 TRBV11-2 CASSLVLEGGDTQYF TGTGCCAGCAGCTTAGTACTGGAAGGGGGCGATACGCAGTATTTT
few TRBJ2-2 TRBD2 TRBV18 CASSPGGGTNTGELFF TGTGCCAGCTCACCAGGCGGGGGGACGAACACCGGGGAGCTGTTTTTT
- TRBJ2-2 TRBD1 TRBV6-5 CASCRDRGDTGELFF TGTGCCAGCTGCCGGGACAGGGGGGACACCGGGGAGCTGTTTTTT
- TRBJ2-5 TRBD2 TRBV5-4 CASGRGGLETQYF TGTGCCAGCGGGCGGGGGGGCCTAGAGACCCAGTACTTC
- TRBJ2-1 TRBD2 TRBV5-1 CASSSDGGESYNEQFF TGCGCCAGCAGCTCCGACGGGGGGGAATCCTACAATGAGCAGTTCTTC
- TRBJ2-3 - TRBV9 CASSVDGAGYRTDTQYF TGTGCCAGCAGCGTAGATGGTGCAGGGTATAGGACAGATACGCAGTATTTT
once TRBJ2-7 TRBD1 TRBV15 CATSRGQLSLLREQYF TGTGCCACCAGCAGGGGACAGTTATCTTTACTTAGAGAGCAGTACTTC
- TRBJ1-6 TRBD1 TRBV2 CASRQGDTSYNSPLHF TGTGCCAGCAGACAGGGGGACACCTCCTATAATTCACCCCTCCACTTT
- TRBJ1-1 TRBD1 TRBV4-1 CASSSGGTEAFF TGCGCCAGCAGCTCAGGGGGCACTGAAGCTTTCTTT
- TRBJ2-3 - TRBV11-2 CASTFNRGTWTDTQYF TGTGCCAGCACCTTCAACCGGGGGACTTGGACAGATACGCAGTATTTT
- TRBJ2-3 - TRBV28 CARGLFTDTQYF TGTGCCAGGGGGCTCTTCACAGATACGCAGTATTTT
few TRBJ1-4 - TRBV19 CATRRIGQFGEKLFF TGTGCCACCCGGAGGATTGGACAGTTTGGTGAAAAACTGTTTTTT
- TRBJ1-3 - TRBV30 CAWSVQGANTIYF TGTGCCTGGAGTGTACAAGGGGCGAACACCATATATTTT
- TRBJ2-6 TRBD1 TRBV6-5 CASQQGSGANVLTF TGTGCCAGTCAACAGGGGTCCGGGGCCAACGTCCTGACTTTC
- TRBJ2-3 - TRBV5-1 CASSLGGVQDTQYF TGCGCCAGCAGCTTGGGGGGGGTCCAAGATACGCAGTATTTT
- TRBJ2-1 - TRBV18 CASSPQGNNEQFF TGTGCCAGCTCACCTCAGGGGAACAATGAGCAGTTCTTC
many TRBJ1-2 TRBD1 TRBV5-4 CASTPDRGPYTF TGTGCCAGCACCCCGGACAGGGGGCCCTACACCTTC
- TRBJ1-1 TRBD1 TRBV9 CASSPGVGQGNTEAFF TGTGCCAGCAGCCCCGGGGTCGGACAGGGTAACACTGAAGCTTTCTTT
- TRBJ2-3 TRBD2 TRBV5-4 CASSLTSGEGTQYF TGTGCCAGCAGCCTTACTAGCGGGGAGGGGACGCAGTATTTT
- TRBJ1-1 TRBD1 TRBV19 CASSLKQGAPEAFF TGTGCCAGTAGTCTAAAACAGGGGGCCCCTGAAGCTTTCTTT
- TRBJ1-1 - TRBV6-5 CASRLWTANTEAFF TGTGCCAGCCGCCTCTGGACAGCGAACACTGAAGCTTTCTTT
- TRBJ1-3 - TRBV21-1 CASSGKTEPGNTIYF TGTGCCAGCAGCGGGAAGACAGAACCGGGAAACACCATATATTTT
- TRBJ2-3 TRBD2 TRBV2 CASRPHTGTTTDTQYF TGTGCCAGCAGGCCTCACACCGGGACTACCACAGATACGCAGTATTTT
- TRBJ1-5 - TRBV7-6 CASSPNTGGGQPQHF TGTGCCAGCAGCCCCAACACGGGTGGGGGGCAGCCCCAGCATTTT
few TRBJ2-7 - TRBV5-1 CASGKQGYEQYF TGCGCCAGCGGGAAACAGGGCTACGAGCAGTACTTC
- TRBJ1-1 - TRBV9 CASSGGGMNTEAFF TGTGCCAGCAGCGGAGGAGGGATGAACACTGAAGCTTTCTTT
- TRBJ1-4 - TRBV25-1 CASSLVGGTNEKLFF TGTGCCAGCAGCCTGGTGGGAGGGACTAATGAAAAACTGTTTTTT
- TRBJ1-6 - TRBV18 CASSPGSNSPLHF TGTGCCAGCTCACCGGGCTCTAATTCACCCCTCCACTTT
- TRBJ1-5 - TRBV29-1 CSVGGGGVGQPQHF TGCAGCGTTGGAGGGGGGGGAGTGGGTCAGCCCCAGCATTTT
once TRBJ2-7 - TRBV3-1/TRBV3-2 CASSRDTYEQYF TGTGCCAGCAGTCGCGATACCTACGAGCAGTACTTC
- TRBJ1-1 - TRBV7-9 CASSFPGMNTEAFF TGTGCCAGCAGCTTTCCGGGAATGAACACTGAAGCTTTCTTT
- TRBJ2-1 TRBD2 TRBV20-1 CSASSGGYSEQFF TGCAGTGCTAGTAGCGGGGGTTACAGTGAGCAGTTCTTC
- TRBJ1-1 - TRBV6-5 CASSNGRGNTEAFF TGTGCCAGCAGTAACGGACGGGGGAACACTGAAGCTTTCTTT
- TRBJ2-7 TRBD1 TRBV4-2 CASSRGQGDEQYF TGTGCCAGCAGCCGGGGACAGGGGGACGAGCAGTACTTC
- TRBJ1-5 - TRBV28 CASDDSNQPQHF TGTGCCAGCGATGACAGTAATCAGCCCCAGCATTTT
- TRBJ2-3 TRBD2 TRBV7-9 CASSYGRTSGNTDTQYF TGTGCCAGCAGCTACGGGCGGACTAGCGGGAACACAGATACGCAGTATTTT
once TRBJ1-6 - TRBV27 CASSFDRLKSSYNSPLHF TGTGCCAGCAGTTTCGACAGGCTGAAGAGCTCCTATAATTCACCCCTCCACTTT
- TRBJ2-7 TRBD2 TRBV30 CAWSKGRDYEQYF TGTGCCTGGAGTAAAGGGAGGGACTACGAGCAGTACTTC
once TRBJ1-5 - TRBV30 CAWSGQSDQPQHF TGTGCCTGGAGTGGACAGTCAGATCAGCCCCAGCATTTT
- TRBJ1-2 TRBD1 TRBV2 CASRGGTGFGGYTF TGTGCCAGCAGAGGTGGGACAGGGTTTGGTGGCTACACCTTC
few TRBJ1-1 - TRBV28 CASNNIDTFGGAFF TGTGCCAGCAATAATATCGACACATTCGGGGGGGCTTTCTTT
- TRBJ2-7 TRBD1 TRBV9 CASSVGTGGVHYEQYF TGTGCCAGCAGCGTAGGGACAGGGGGCGTCCACTACGAGCAGTACTTC
- TRBJ1-5 - TRBV19 CASSIPGSNQPQHF TGTGCCAGTAGTATTCCGGGAAGCAATCAGCCCCAGCATTTT
- TRBJ2-7 TRBD1 TRBV3-1/TRBV3-2 CASSQGQGYWYF TGTGCCAGCAGCCAGGGACAGGGCTATTGGTACTTC
- TRBJ2-7 - TRBV2 CASSREIGTYEQYF TGTGCCAGCAGTAGGGAGATAGGAACCTACGAGCAGTACTTC
- TRBJ2-6 - TRBV7-3 CASSLGASGANVLTF TGTGCCAGCAGCTTAGGGGCCTCTGGGGCCAACGTCCTGACTTTC
- TRBJ1-5 - TRBV28 CASSFRGSNQPQHF TGTGCCAGCAGTTTCAGGGGTAGCAATCAGCCCCAGCATTTT
- TRBJ1-5 TRBD1 TRBV6-5 CASREGGTGTQPQHF TGTGCCAGCAGGGAGGGCGGGACAGGGACCCAGCCCCAGCATTTT